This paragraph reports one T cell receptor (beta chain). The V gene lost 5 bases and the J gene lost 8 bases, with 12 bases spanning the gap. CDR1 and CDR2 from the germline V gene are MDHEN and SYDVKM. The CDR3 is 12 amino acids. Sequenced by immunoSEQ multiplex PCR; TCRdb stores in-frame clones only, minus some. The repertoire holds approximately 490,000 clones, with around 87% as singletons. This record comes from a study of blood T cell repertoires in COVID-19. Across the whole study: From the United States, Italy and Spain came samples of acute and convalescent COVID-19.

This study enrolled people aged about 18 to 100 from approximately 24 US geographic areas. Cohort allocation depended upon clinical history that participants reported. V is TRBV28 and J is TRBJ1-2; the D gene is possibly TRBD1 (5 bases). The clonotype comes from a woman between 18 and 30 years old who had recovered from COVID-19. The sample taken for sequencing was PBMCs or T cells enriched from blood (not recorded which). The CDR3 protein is CASSKPGLGYTF. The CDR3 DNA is TGTGCCAGCAGTAAACCGGGACTCGGCTACACCTTC.